These 26 T cell receptor beta chains were all obtained from the same sample, sequenced in a study of cytomegalovirus exposure and HLA in healthy donors (dated by TCRdb to the late 2010s). Receptor libraries were prepared by the immunoSEQ multiplex PCR assay. TCRdb mirrors the immuneACCESS table, restricted to in-frame sequences. Some clones are absent from its copies; in checked studies, under half trace to an unresolved V gene, and the reason for the others is unknown. In all, the sample holds some 230,000 clones, and about 89% of those were seen once. The top ten constitute around 1.1% of the sample. The sequenced sample was PBMCs. Receptors were obtained from a woman aged 18-30 years in good health and CMV-seronegative.

The chain carries TRBV7-9 and TRBJ1-2, with 7 bases identical to TRBD1. V gave up 4 bases and J gave up 8 bases; unmatched junction bases: 19. Germline CDR1 SEHNR, CDR2 FQNEAQ (reference sequence). This CDR3 comprises 17 residues. The CDR3 region is CASSSRVGTRGEDGYTF. The CDR3 DNA is TGTGCCAGCAGCTCCCGAGTAGGGACCAGGGGGGAGGACGGCTACACCTTC. Using reference TRBV7-9 and TRBJ1-2 for the parts outside the CDR3, the full variable domain is DTGVSQNPRHKITKRGQNVTFRCDPISEHNRLYWYRQTLGQGPEFLTYFQNEAQLEKSRLLSDRFSAERPKGSFSTLEIQRTEQGDSAMYLCASSSRVGTRGEDGYTFGSGTRLTVV.

The chain couples TRBV12-5 to TRBJ2-5; D might be TRBD2 (6 bases). V was shortened by 6 bases and J by 5 bases, with 13 bases between the two germline ends. The CDR3 length is 13 residues. CDR1 and CDR2 (germline): LGHNT, FRNRAP. DNA for the CDR3: TGTGCTAGTGGCCCCCGGGGGACCGAGACCCAGTACTTC. Translating gives CASGPRGTETQYF.

The chain employs TRBV7-9 and TRBJ2-1; TRBD2 matches at 10 bases. The J segment lost 6 bases and the V segment lost 5 bases, leaving 7 bases of the junction unmatched. CDR1 SEHNR and CDR2 FQNEAQ come from the germline V gene (reference sequence). The CDR3 spans 15 residues. The CDR3 is CASSLLAGDGNEQFF. The CDR3 nucleotides are TGTGCCAGCAGCCTCCTAGCGGGAGATGGCAATGAGCAGTTCTTC.

The chain uses TRBV6-1 and TRBJ2-1; the D gene is possibly TRBD2 (6 bases). The germline CDR1 and CDR2 sequences are MNHNS and SASEGT. The germline V and J ends were trimmed by 1 base and 7 bases, with 11 bases remaining between them. The CDR3 sequence is 14 residues long. The CDR3 loop reads CASSEVGRSNEQFF. The DNA of the CDR3 is TGTGCCAGCAGTGAAGTGGGGAGGAGTAATGAGCAGTTCTTC.

The chain is built from TRBV5-4 and TRBJ1-2, with 10 bases that match TRBD1. The CDR3 contains 18 residues. Germline-derived CDR1 and CDR2 are SGHNT and YYREEE (reference sequence). The V segment lost 2 bases and the J segment 2 bases; nucleotides outside the gene matches: 12. CDR3 amino acids: CASSFWSRDRGYNYGYTF. CDR3 bases: TGTGCCAGCAGCTTTTGGTCCCGGGACAGGGGTTACAACTATGGCTACACCTTC.

The rearrangement joins TRBV5-5 to TRBJ1-6; 7 bases are a match to TRBD1. Germline trimming cut 3 bases from V and 8 bases from J; bases unmatched to any gene: 8. The CDR3 sequence is 15 residues long. The V gene's germline CDR1 is SGHKS and CDR2 YYEKEE (reference sequence). CDR3 sequence reads: CASSYGTDFYSPLHF. In nucleotides, the CDR3 is TGTGCCAGCAGCTACGGGACAGACTTTTATTCACCCCTCCACTTT.

The genes are TRBV5-1 and TRBJ2-5, with D perhaps TRBD2 (6 bases). Germline CDR1 reads SGHRS; CDR2 reads YFSETQ. CDR3 size: 15 residues. V was clipped by 2 bases and J by 4 bases, with 15 bases between them. This chain's CDR3 is CASSFPSRGGETQYF. The CDR3 nucleotides read TGCGCCAGCAGCTTCCCCTCGCGGGGCGGAGAGACCCAGTACTTC.

The rearrangement joins TRBV30 to TRBJ1-1; 7 bases are shared with TRBD1. The CDR3 is made up of 16 amino acids. V lost 3 bases and J lost 2; bases outside the gene matches: 12. CDR1 and CDR2 (germline): GTSNPN, SVGIG (reference sequence). The CDR3 DNA sequence: TGTGCCTGGAGCCCCAAATACCCAGGGGGTAACACTGAAGCTTTCTTT. Translation: CAWSPKYPGGNTEAFF.

V gene TRBV6-5 combines with J gene TRBJ1-1; D remains ambiguous. This CDR3 is built from 14 residues. CDR1 is MNHEY, CDR2 SVGAGI, per germline. V was cut by 0 bases and J by 5 bases, with 10 bases left in between. The CDR3 DNA sequence: TGTGCCAGCAGTTACTCGAGAGGCGGGACTGAAGCTTTCTTT. Protein sequence: CASSYSRGGTEAFF.

The chain combines TRBV7-9 with TRBJ2-5; the D is unclear. V lost 1 base and J 7 bases, leaving 16 bases between the germline ends. Germline CDR1 and CDR2: SEHNR and FQNEAQ (reference sequence). This CDR3 is 15 amino acids long. CDR3 bases: TGTGCCAGCAGCTTAGGTATTAGCTCAGAAGGGACCCAGTACTTC. Amino acids: CASSLGISSEGTQYF.

The chain couples TRBV19 to TRBJ1-1; 8 bases match TRBD1. The CDR3 is made up of 16 amino acids. Germline V lookup: CDR1 LNHDA, CDR2 SQIVND (reference sequence). V was clipped by 4 bases and J by 3 bases; unmatched bases: 10. The CDR3 nucleotides are TGTGCCAGTAGTACTAGGACAGGGATAAAGGACACTGAAGCTTTCTTT. Protein: CASSTRTGIKDTEAFF. Looking up the rest from reference TRBV19 and TRBJ1-1 gives the full variable domain: DGGITQSPKYLFRKEGQNVTLSCEQNLNHDAMYWYRQDPGQGLRLIYYSQIVNDFQKGDIAEGYSVSREKKESFPLTVTSAQKNPTAFYLCASSTRTGIKDTEAFFGQGTRLTVV.

The chain joins TRBV28 to TRBJ2-7, with TRBD2 identical over 14 bases. The CDR3 is 16 residues long. The V gene end was trimmed by 6 bases and the J gene end by 3 bases; junction bases not matched to a gene: 7. The germline V gene encodes CDR1 MDHEN and CDR2 SYDVKM. CDR3 in DNA: TGTGCCAGCAGCCTGGCCGGGACTAGCGGGAGCTACGAGCAGTACTTC. Its translation is CASSLAGTSGSYEQYF.

The gene calls are TRBV30 and TRBJ1-4; 8 bases map to TRBD1. The V and J ends lost 0 bases and 7 bases, in that order; junction bases with no gene match: 7. CDR1 and CDR2 from the germline V gene are GTSNPN and SVGIG (reference sequence). The CDR3 length is 15 residues. CDR3 nucleotide sequence: TGTGCCTGGAGTGTCCAGGGGGCTCGGCGTGAAAAACTGTTTTTT. Residues: CAWSVQGARREKLFF.

The chain couples TRBV6-6 to TRBJ2-1; no reliable D call. There are 13 residues in the CDR3. Germline V gene lookup returns CDR1 MNHNY and CDR2 SVGAGI (reference sequence). The V and J ends lost 2 bases and 8 bases respectively, with 10 bases between them. CDR3 loop: CASSYRSADEQFF. The CDR3 nucleotides read TGTGCCAGCAGTTACCGCTCTGCGGATGAGCAGTTCTTC.

The gene calls are TRBV7-2 and TRBJ2-7; 9 bases map to TRBD2. The V gene's germline CDR1 is SGHTA and CDR2 FQGNSA. This CDR3 contains 14 residues. After removal of 4 bases from V and 5 bases from J, the junction contained 6 bases not matched to a gene. The CDR3 DNA follows: TGTGCCAGCAGCTCGGGACTAGCAACACACGAGCAGTACTTC. Amino acids: CASSSGLATHEQYF.

This clone was counted only a few times. This chain connects TRBV27 to TRBJ1-6, with TRBD1 matching over 8 bases. The CDR3 consists of 15 residues. Germline CDR1 and CDR2: MNHEY and SMNVEV (reference sequence). V gave up 3 bases and J gave up 7 bases; unmatched junction bases: 5. The CDR3 loop reads CASSLRRTGNSPLHF. DNA for the CDR3: TGTGCCAGCAGTTTGCGCCGGACAGGGAATTCACCCCTCCACTTT.

The chain is built from TRBV5-6 and TRBJ2-7; D not certain. Germline V gene sequence: CDR1 SGHDT, CDR2 YYEEEE. The length of the CDR3 is 14 residues. V lost 6 bases to trimming and J lost 2 bases, with 15 bases between them. The CDR3 bases are TGTGCCAGCACCCTCAGGCCCTCTACCTACGAGCAGTACTTC. Translation gives CASTLRPSTYEQYF.

The V gene is TRBV12-2, the J gene TRBJ2-1; the D call in the table, TRBD2, was not verified against the DNA. TRBV12-2 constitutes a pseudogene. The CDR3 has 18 amino acids. The CDR3 DNA sequence: TGTGCAAGTCGCTTAGTTGTTATGCGAGAGGGCTCCTACAATGAGCAGTTCTTC. Its protein is CASRLVVMREGSYNEQFF.

The chain carries TRBV4-1 and TRBJ2-7, with a tentative D call TRBD2 (6 bases). V was pared by 0 bases and J by 10 bases, with 13 bases between. This CDR3 is built from 13 residues. Germline CDR1 is MGHRA and CDR2 is YSYEKL. Here the CDR3 reads CASSQDLAGGQYF. DNA for the CDR3: TGCGCCAGCAGCCAAGATCTCGCCGGGGGACAGTACTTC.

The V gene is TRBV4-1, the J gene TRBJ2-2; weak D call: TRBD1 (5 bases). Germline-derived CDR1 and CDR2 are MGHRA and YSYEKL. CDR3 size: 16 residues. Between the trimmed V and J ends, which lost 4 bases and 2 bases, there was a span of 14 bases. The CDR3 DNA reads TGCGCCAGCAGCCCCGTCCAGGGAACAAACACCGGGGAGCTGTTTTTT. Its protein product is CASSPVQGTNTGELFF.

The CDR3 region is CASSWTGGVQPQHF. CDR3 nucleotide sequence: TGTGCCAGCAGTTGGACAGGGGGAGTTCAGCCCCAGCATTTT. The chain recombines TRBV6-1 with TRBJ1-5, with 10 bases fitting TRBD1. Per the germline V gene, CDR1 is MNHNS and CDR2 is SASEGT. The CDR3 length is 14 residues. V trimming: 5 bases; J trimming: 6 bases; junction bases outside the gene matches: 4.

The chain joins TRBV14 to TRBJ2-2, with D perhaps matching TRBD2 (6 bases). Trimming removed 5 bases from V and 8 bases from J, with 9 bases in between. Per the germline V gene, CDR1 is SGHDN and CDR2 is FVKESK. The CDR3 has 12 amino acids. Here the CDR3 DNA reads TGTGCCAGCAGCTACCTAGCGGGGGAGCTGTTTTTT. Its protein is CASSYLAGELFF. The whole variable domain, remainder taken from reference TRBV14 and TRBJ2-2, is EAGVTQFPSHSVIEKGQTVTLRCDPISGHDNLYWYRRVMGKEIKFLLHFVKESKQDESGMPNNRFLAERTGGTYSTLKVQPAELEDSGVYFCASSYLAGELFFGEGSRLTVL.

The genes are TRBV18 and TRBJ2-7; D might be TRBD2 (5 bases). Germline V gene sequence: CDR1 KGHSH, CDR2 LQKENI. Trimming left V 8 bases short and J 5 bases short, with 22 bases between. The CDR3 totals 15 residues. CDR3 DNA sequence: TGTGCCAGCAACAATGCGGGCTCTGGTTTTAACGAGCAGTACTTC. This gives the protein CASNNAGSGFNEQYF. The whole variable domain, filled in from reference TRBV18 and TRBJ2-7, reads NAGVMQNPRHLVRRRGQEARLRCSPMKGHSHVYWYRQLPEEGLKFMVYLQKENIIDESGMPKERFSAEFPKEGPSILRIQQVVRGDSAAYFCASNNAGSGFNEQYFGPGTRLTVT.

V and J are TRBV4-2 and TRBJ1-1; 9 positions agree with TRBD1. The length of the CDR3 is 14 residues. Germline-derived CDR1 and CDR2 are LGHNA and YNFKEQ. The J segment lost 5 bases and the V segment lost 4 bases, leaving 5 bases of the junction unmatched. The CDR3 nucleotides read TGTGCCAGCAGCCTCAGACAGGGGGGGACTGAAGCTTTCTTT. Translation: CASSLRQGGTEAFF.

V and J are TRBV7-2 and TRBJ2-7, with 7 bases fitting TRBD2. The CDR3 spans 16 residues. CDR1 and CDR2 from the germline V gene are SGHTA and FQGNSA. Germline trimming cut 2 bases from V and 0 bases from J; bases unmatched to any gene: 7. The CDR3 nucleotides read TGTGCCAGCAGCTTACCACTAGCGCAAGCCTCCTACGAGCAGTACTTC. It translates to CASSLPLAQASYEQYF.

This clone was observed a single time. The chain employs TRBV6-1 and TRBJ1-5; tentatively, D is TRBD1 (5 bases). Per the germline V gene, CDR1 is MNHNS and CDR2 is SASEGT. V gave up 11 bases and J gave up 4 bases, with 15 bases separating them. This CDR3 comprises 13 residues. Here the CDR3 reads CAFKGPGNQPQHF. The CDR3 nucleotides read TGTGCCTTTAAGGGGCCCGGAAATCAGCCCCAGCATTTT.